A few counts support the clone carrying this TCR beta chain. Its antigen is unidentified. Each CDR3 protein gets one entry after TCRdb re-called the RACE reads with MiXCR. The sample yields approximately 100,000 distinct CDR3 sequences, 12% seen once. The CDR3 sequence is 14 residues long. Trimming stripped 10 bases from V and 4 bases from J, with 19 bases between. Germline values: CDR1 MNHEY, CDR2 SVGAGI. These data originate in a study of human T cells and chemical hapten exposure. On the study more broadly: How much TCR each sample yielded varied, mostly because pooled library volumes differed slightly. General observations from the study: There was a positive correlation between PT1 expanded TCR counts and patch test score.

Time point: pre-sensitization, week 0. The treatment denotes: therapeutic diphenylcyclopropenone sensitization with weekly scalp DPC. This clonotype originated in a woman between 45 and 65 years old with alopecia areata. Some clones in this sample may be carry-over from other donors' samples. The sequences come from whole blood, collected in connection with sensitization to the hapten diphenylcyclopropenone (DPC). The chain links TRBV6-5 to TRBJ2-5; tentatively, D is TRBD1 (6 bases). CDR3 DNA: TGTGCCACCAAACCGTGGGGGCGAGGAGAGACCCAGTACTTC. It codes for CATKPWGRGETQYF.